Listed here is a single T cell receptor beta chain. This sample is part of a study of T cells expressing NK-cell markers. With the 5' RACE reads reprocessed, TCRdb shows one record per CDR3 protein and no DNA. The specimen's table records about 460,000 distinct CDR3 sequences. CDR1 is SGHNT and CDR2 is YENEEA in the germline V gene. This CDR3 region has 17 residues. The receptor's source is a woman between 45 and 60 years old in good health. Sequencing was carried out using blood T cells: a sorted CD56 or NKG2C T cell subset, CD4+ or CD8+ T cells, or bulk PBMC T cells (not recorded which). This sequence joins TRBV11-3 and TRBJ2-1; absent DNA, TCRdb's TRBD1 call cannot be checked. The CDR3 here is CASSPPEVLGGYNEQFF.